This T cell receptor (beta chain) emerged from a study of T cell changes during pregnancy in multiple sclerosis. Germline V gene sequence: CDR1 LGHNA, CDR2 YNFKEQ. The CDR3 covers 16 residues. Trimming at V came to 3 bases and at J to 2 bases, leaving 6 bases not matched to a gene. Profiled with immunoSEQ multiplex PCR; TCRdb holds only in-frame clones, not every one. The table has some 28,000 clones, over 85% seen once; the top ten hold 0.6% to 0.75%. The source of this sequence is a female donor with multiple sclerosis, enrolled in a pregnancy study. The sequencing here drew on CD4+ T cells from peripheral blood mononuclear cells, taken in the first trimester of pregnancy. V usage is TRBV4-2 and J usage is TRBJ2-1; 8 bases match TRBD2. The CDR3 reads CASSHEAGAPYNEQFF. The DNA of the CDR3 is TGTGCCAGCAGCCACGAAGCGGGGGCGCCCTACAATGAGCAGTTCTTC.